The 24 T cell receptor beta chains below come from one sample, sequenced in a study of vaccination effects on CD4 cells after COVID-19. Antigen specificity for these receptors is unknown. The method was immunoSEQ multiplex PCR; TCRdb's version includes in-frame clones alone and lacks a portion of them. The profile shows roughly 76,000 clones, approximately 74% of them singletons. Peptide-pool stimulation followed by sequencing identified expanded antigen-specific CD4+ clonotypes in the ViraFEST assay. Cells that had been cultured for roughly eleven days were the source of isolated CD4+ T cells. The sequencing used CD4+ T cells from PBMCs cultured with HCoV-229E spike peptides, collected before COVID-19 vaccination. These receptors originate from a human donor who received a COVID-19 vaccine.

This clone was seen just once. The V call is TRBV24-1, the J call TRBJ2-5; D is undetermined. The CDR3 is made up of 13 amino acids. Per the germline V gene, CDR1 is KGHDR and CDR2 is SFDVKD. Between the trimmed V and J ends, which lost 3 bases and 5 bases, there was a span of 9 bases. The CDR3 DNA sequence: TGTGCCACCAGTGATCAGGAATCGGAGACCCAGTACTTC. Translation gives CATSDQESETQYF.

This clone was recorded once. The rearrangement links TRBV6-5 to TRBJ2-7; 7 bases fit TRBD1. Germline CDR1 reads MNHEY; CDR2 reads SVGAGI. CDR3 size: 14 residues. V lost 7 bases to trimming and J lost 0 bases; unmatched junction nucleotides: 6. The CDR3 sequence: CASIKGDSSYEQYV. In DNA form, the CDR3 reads TGTGCCAGCATTAAGGGGGACAGCTCCTACGAGCAGTACGTC.

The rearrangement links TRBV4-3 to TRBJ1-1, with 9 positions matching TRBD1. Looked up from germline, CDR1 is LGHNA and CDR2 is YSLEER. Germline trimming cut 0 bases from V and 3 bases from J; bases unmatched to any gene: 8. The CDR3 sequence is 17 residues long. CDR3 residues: CASSQDVTGDRDTEAFF. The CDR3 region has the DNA TGCGCCAGCAGCCAAGATGTGACAGGGGACAGGGACACTGAAGCTTTCTTT.

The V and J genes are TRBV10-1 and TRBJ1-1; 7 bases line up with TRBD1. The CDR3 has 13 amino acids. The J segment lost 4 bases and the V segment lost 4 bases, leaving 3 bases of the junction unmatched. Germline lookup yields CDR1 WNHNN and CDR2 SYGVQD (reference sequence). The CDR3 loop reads CASSGQGRTEAFF. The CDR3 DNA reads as TGCGCCAGCAGTGGACAGGGTCGCACTGAAGCTTTCTTT.

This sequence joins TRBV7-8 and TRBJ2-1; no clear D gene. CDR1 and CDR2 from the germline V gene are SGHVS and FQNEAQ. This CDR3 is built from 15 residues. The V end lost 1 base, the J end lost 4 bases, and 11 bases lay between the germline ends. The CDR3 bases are TGTGCCAGCAGCTTAGGTTCAGAGGTTTACAATGAGCAGTTCTTC. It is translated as CASSLGSEVYNEQFF.

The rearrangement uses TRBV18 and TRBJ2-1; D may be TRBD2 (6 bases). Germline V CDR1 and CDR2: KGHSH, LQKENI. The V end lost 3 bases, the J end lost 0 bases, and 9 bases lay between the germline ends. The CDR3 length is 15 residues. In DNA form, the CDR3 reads TGTGCCAGCTCACCGGGACTGGGCTCCTACAATGAGCAGTTCTTC. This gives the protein CASSPGLGSYNEQFF.

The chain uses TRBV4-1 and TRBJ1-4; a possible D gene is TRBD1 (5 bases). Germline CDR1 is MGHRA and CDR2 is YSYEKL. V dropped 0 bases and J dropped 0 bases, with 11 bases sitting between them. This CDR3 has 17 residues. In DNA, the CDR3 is TGCGCCAGCAGCCAAGATTCCGACAGTGCAACTAATGAAAAACTGTTTTTT. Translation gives CASSQDSDSATNEKLFF.

CDR3 in amino acids: CSARQQETQYF. The CDR3 DNA is TGCAGTGCTAGGCAGCAAGAGACCCAGTACTTC. This chain links TRBV20-1 with TRBJ2-5; D is uncertain. The CDR3 is made up of 11 amino acids. The germline V gene encodes CDR1 DFQATT and CDR2 SNEGSKA (reference sequence). V lost 3 bases and J lost 2, with 4 bases in between.

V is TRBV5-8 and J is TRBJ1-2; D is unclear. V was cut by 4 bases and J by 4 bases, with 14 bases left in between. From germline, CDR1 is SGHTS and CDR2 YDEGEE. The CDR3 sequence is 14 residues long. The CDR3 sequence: CASSPSRGAYGYTF. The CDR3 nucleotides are TGTGCCAGCAGCCCGAGTCGGGGTGCCTATGGCTACACCTTC.

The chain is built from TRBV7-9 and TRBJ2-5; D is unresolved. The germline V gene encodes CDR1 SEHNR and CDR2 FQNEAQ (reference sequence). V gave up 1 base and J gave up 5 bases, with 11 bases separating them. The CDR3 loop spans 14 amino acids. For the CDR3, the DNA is TGTGCCAGCAGCTTAGGATCCGGGTTGGAGACCCAGTACTTC. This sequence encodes CASSLGSGLETQYF. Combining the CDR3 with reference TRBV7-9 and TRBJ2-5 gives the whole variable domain DTGVSQNPRHKITKRGQNVTFRCDPISEHNRLYWYRQTLGQGPEFLTYFQNEAQLEKSRLLSDRFSAERPKGSFSTLEIQRTEQGDSAMYLCASSLGSGLETQYFGPGTRLLVL.

The CDR3 is CASSQDNYSIRNEAFF. For the CDR3, the DNA is TGCGCCAGCAGCCAAGACAACTACTCTATAAGGAATGAAGCTTTCTTT. The V gene is TRBV4-3, the J gene TRBJ1-1; D is ambiguous. The CDR3 covers 16 residues. Germline V CDR1 and CDR2: LGHNA, YSLEER. Trimming took 0 bases from V and 7 from J, leaving 18 bases between them.

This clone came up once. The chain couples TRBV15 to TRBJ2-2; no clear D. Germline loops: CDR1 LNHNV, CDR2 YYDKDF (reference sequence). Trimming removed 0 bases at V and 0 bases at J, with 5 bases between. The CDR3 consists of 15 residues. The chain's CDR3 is CATSREATNTGELFF. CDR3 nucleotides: TGTGCCACCAGCAGAGAGGCAACGAACACCGGGGAGCTGTTTTTT.

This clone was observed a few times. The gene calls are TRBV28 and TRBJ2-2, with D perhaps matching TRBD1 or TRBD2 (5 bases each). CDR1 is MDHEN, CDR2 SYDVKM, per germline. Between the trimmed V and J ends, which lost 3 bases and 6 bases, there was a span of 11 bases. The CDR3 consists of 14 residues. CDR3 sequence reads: CASSLVGVPGELFF. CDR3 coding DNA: TGTGCCAGCAGTTTGGTGGGGGTCCCCGGGGAGCTGTTTTTT.

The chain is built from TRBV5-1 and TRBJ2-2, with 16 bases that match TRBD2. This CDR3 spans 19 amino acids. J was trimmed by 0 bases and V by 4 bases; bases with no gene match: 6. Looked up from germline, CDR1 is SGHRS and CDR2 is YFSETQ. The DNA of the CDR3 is TGCGCCAGCAGCATCACCGGGACTAGCGGGGGGGCGAACACCGGGGAGCTGTTTTTT. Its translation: CASSITGTSGGANTGELFF.

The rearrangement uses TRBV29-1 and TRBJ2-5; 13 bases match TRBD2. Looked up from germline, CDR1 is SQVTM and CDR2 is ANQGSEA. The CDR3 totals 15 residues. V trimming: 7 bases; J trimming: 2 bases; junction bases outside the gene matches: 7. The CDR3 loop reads CSAGGLAGSQETQYF. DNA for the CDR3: TGCAGCGCAGGGGGACTAGCGGGGAGTCAAGAGACCCAGTACTTC.

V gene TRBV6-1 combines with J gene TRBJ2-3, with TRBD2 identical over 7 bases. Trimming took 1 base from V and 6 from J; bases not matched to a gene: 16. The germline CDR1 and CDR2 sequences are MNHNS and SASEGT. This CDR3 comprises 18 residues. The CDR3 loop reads CASSEVFLQTGRLDTQYF. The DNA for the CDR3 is TGTGCCAGCAGTGAAGTCTTCCTACAGACCGGGAGGTTGGATACGCAGTATTTT.

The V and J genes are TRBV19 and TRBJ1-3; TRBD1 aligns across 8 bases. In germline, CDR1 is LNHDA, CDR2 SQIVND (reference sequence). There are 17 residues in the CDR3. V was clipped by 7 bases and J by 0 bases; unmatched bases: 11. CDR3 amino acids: CASTNSRDRFSGNTIYF. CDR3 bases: TGTGCCAGTACAAATTCACGGGACAGGTTCTCTGGAAACACCATATATTTT.

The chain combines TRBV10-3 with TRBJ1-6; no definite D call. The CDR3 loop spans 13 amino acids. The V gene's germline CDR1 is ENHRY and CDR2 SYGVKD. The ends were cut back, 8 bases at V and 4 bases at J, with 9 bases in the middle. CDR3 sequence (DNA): TGTGCCATCTCCACGGTTTATAATTCACCCCTCCACTTT. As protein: CAISTVYNSPLHF.

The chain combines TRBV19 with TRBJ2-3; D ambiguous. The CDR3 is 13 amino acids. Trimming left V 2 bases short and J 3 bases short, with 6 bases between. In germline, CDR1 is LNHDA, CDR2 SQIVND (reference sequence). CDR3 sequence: CASSITWTDTQYF. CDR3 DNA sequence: TGTGCCAGTAGTATAACTTGGACAGATACGCAGTATTTT. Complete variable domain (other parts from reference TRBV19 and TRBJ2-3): DGGITQSPKYLFRKEGQNVTLSCEQNLNHDAMYWYRQDPGQGLRLIYYSQIVNDFQKGDIAEGYSVSREKKESFPLTVTSAQKNPTAFYLCASSITWTDTQYFGPGTRLTVL.

CDR3 in DNA: TGTGCCAGCAGTTCGCTAAGGGGGCTCTTGTACTTC. As protein: CASSSLRGLLYF. This chain connects TRBV6-5 to TRBJ2-4, with TRBD1 identical over 7 bases. The CDR3 runs 12 residues. CDR1 and CDR2 (germline): MNHEY, SVGAGI. The V gene end was trimmed by 4 bases and the J gene end by 15 bases; junction bases not matched to a gene: 9.

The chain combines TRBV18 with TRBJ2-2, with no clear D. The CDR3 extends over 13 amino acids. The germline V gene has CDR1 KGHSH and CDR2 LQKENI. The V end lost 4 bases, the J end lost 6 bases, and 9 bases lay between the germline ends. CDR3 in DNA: TGTGCCAGCTCACGCGCCCAAGCCGGGGAGCTGTTTTTT. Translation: CASSRAQAGELFF.

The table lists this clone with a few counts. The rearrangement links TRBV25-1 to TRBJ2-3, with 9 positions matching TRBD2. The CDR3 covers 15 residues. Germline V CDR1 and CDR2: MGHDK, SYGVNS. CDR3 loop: CASSEAGGPPDTQYF. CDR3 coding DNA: TGTGCTTCATCCGAGGCGGGGGGGCCCCCAGATACGCAGTATTTT.

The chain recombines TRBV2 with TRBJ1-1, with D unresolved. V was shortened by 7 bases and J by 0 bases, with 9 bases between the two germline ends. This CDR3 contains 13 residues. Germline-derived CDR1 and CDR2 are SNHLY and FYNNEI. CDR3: CASKTTLNTEAFF. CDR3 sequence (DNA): TGTGCCAGCAAGACGACACTGAACACTGAAGCTTTCTTT.

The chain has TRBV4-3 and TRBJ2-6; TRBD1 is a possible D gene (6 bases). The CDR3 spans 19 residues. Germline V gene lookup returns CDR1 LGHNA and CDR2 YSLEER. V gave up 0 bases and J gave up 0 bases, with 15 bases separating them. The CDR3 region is CASSQDIRGRHSGANVLTF. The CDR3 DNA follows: TGCGCCAGCAGCCAAGATATCAGGGGTCGGCACTCTGGGGCCAACGTCCTGACTTTC.